This T cell receptor (beta chain) was found in a study of blood T cell repertoires in COVID-19. Study-level background: Both acute and convalescent COVID-19 samples were obtained from the United States, Italy and Spain. The analysed material was cDNA or gDNA that came from T cells, B-cell-depleted T cells, or PBMCs.

The germline CDR1 and CDR2 sequences are MGHRA and YSYEKL. V dropped 3 bases and J dropped 0 bases, with 13 bases sitting between them. This CDR3 spans 16 amino acids. Authors' methods: Amplified reference gene primers provided the basis for estimating nucleated cell counts. The data were produced by immunoSEQ multiplex PCR, yet TCRdb's version contains in-frame clones alone and is incomplete. For V, J and clone size, that table is used; D and trimming come from the DNA. This sample has about 150,000 clones; around 84% occur once, and the top ten carry under 2%. The specimen sequenced was peripheral blood. The V gene is TRBV4-1, the J gene TRBJ2-3, with D hard to call. The clonotype comes from a man older than 75 with acute or convalescent COVID-19. CDR3 DNA: TGCGCCAGCAGCCAGCAGGATTTGATTAGCACAGATACGCAGTATTTT. Amino acid sequence: CASSQQDLISTDTQYF.